This T cell receptor beta chain was sequenced in a study of T cell responses to AZD1222 COVID-19 vaccine. Points from the study as a whole: Vaccination with two AZD1222 doses was followed by a rise in Spike-specific TCR breadth and depth.

The protocol was immunoSEQ multiplex PCR, while the TCRdb copy is restricted to in-frame clones and leaves out a portion. The sample lists about 150,000 clones; approximately 90% were seen once. V lost 2 bases to trimming and J lost 3 bases; unmatched junction nucleotides: 18. This CDR3 spans 19 amino acids. Germline V gene sequence: CDR1 MNHEY, CDR2 SVGEGT. Notes on this clone: No antigen is known for it.

Material: peripheral blood, obtained on day 0 of AZD1222 vaccination. This sequence originates from an adult in good health. The chain links TRBV6-2 or TRBV6-3 to TRBJ2-7, with TRBD2 identical over 8 bases. The CDR3: CASSYVTPLSGEAGYEQYF. CDR3 nucleotide sequence: TGTGCCAGCAGTTACGTGACCCCCCTTAGCGGGGAGGCCGGCTACGAGCAGTACTTC.